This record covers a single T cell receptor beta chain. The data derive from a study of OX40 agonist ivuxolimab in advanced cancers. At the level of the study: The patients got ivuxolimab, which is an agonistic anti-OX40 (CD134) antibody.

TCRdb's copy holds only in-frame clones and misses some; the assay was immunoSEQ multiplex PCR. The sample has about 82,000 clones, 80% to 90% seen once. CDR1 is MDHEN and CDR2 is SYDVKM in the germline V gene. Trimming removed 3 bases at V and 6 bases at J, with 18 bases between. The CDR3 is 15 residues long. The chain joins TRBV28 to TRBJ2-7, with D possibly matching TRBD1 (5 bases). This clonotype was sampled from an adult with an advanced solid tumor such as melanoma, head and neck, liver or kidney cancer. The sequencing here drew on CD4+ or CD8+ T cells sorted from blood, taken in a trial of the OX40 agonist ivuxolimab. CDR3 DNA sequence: TGTGCCAGCAGTTTCGACAGCCCAACCGTGCGCGAGCAGTACTTC. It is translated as CASSFDSPTVREQYF.